The clone carrying this T cell receptor beta chain was recorded at least ten times. Its antigen is undetermined. The entry originates in a study of regulatory T cells in long-lasting Graves disease. HTBI primers from iRepertoire and Arm-PCR of CDR3 regions yielded the TCR beta libraries. TCRdb redid the calling of the multiplex PCR reads with MiXCR, one entry per CDR3 protein. The sample has around 500,000 distinct CDR3 sequences; around 20% are singletons. V lost 0 bases and J 4 bases, leaving 3 bases between the germline ends. This CDR3 has 11 amino acids. Germline V gives CDR1 GTSNPN, CDR2 SVGIG (reference sequence). Whole-study results and caveats: No thyroid tissue was studied; the work used peripheral blood only. Patients with persistent Graves' had lower TCR diversity than newly diagnosed patients. Persistent disease exhibited a predilection for TRBV28, TRBJ1-2 and TRBJ2-5.

As to time point: persistent/refractory GD, antithyroid drugs over 5 years with positive TRAb. PBMC RNA was the source of the TCR library. Sequences were derived from peripheral blood mononuclear cells (PBMCs), sampled when the disease was refractory, from a patient treated with antithyroid drugs. This receptor was identified in a female donor with Graves disease. The V and J genes are TRBV30 and TRBJ1-1; D is unclear. Here the CDR3 DNA reads TGTGCCTGGAGTGTCGTCACTGAAGCTTTCTTT. Its protein product is CAWSVVTEAFF.